The T cell receptor beta chain under discussion was sequenced for a study of cytomegalovirus exposure and HLA in healthy donors. Across the study: Of the donors genotyped, about 410 in all, less than 90% fell in the Caucasian-associated ancestry cluster.

Study-level findings and limits: A later analysis by the authors found several of the most significant clusters apparently linked to common viral pathogens.

Researchers ran the PCR with 60 Vbeta and 13 Jbeta primers. Sequenced by immunoSEQ multiplex PCR; TCRdb stores in-frame clones only, minus some. In the table there are about 120,000 clones, about four fifths of which are singletons. The CDR3 has 15 amino acids. From germline, CDR1 is SGHRS and CDR2 YFSETQ. V shed 0 bases, J shed 5 bases, and the junction held 5 bases outside the gene matches. With regard to this clone: What it binds is unknown.

The TCR sequence derives from a woman aged 40 to 49 in good health and CMV-seronegative. Sequenced: PBMCs. This chain connects TRBV5-1 to TRBJ2-1, with 7 bases fitting TRBD1. As DNA, the CDR3 is TGCGCCAGCAGCTTGGGAGACAGGGACAACAATGAGCAGTTCTTC. The encoded protein is CASSLGDRDNNEQFF.